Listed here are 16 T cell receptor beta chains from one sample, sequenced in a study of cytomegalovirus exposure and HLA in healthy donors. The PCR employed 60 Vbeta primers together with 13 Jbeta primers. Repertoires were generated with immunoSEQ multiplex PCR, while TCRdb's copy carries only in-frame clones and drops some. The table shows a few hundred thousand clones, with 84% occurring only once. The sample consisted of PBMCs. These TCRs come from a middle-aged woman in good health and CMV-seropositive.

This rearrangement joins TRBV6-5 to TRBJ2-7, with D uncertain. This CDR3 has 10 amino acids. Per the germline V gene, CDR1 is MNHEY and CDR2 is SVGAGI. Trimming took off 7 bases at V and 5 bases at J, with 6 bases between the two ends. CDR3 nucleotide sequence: TGTGCCAGCACCTTAAACGAGCAGTACTTC. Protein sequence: CASTLNEQYF.

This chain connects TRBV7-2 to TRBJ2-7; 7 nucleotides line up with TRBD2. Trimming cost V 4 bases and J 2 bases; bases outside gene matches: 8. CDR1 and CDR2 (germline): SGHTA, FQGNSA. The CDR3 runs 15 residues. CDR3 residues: CASSYKRDVAYEQYF. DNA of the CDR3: TGTGCCAGCAGCTATAAGCGGGATGTAGCCTACGAGCAGTACTTC.

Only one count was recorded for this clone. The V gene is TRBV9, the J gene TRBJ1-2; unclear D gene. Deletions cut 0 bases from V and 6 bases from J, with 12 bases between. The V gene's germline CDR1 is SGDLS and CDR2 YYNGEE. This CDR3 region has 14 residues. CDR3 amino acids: CASSVDGEKNGYTF. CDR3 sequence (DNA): TGTGCCAGCAGCGTAGATGGGGAGAAGAATGGCTACACCTTC.

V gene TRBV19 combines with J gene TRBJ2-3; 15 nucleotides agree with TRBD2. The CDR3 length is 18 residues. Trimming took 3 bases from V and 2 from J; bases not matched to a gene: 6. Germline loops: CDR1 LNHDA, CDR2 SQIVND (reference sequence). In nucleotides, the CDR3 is TGTGCCAGTAGTATTTCAGGGACTAGCGGGAGGTCCACAGATACGCAGTATTTT. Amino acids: CASSISGTSGRSTDTQYF. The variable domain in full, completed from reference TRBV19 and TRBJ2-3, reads DGGITQSPKYLFRKEGQNVTLSCEQNLNHDAMYWYRQDPGQGLRLIYYSQIVNDFQKGDIAEGYSVSREKKESFPLTVTSAQKNPTAFYLCASSISGTSGRSTDTQYFGPGTRLTVL.

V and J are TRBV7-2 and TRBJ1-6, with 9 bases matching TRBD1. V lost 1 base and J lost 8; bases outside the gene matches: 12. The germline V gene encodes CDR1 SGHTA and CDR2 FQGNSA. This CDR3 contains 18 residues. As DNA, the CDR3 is TGTGCCAGCAGCTTAGGTTCTCGCGGGACAGGGTCTGATTCACCCCTCCACTTT. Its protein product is CASSLGSRGTGSDSPLHF.

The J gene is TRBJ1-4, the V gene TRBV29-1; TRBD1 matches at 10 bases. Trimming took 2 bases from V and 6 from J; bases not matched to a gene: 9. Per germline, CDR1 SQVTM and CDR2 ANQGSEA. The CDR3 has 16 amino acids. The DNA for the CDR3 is TGCAGCGTTGAATCTAGTGAGGGACAGGGGTATGAAAAACTGTTTTTT. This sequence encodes CSVESSEGQGYEKLFF. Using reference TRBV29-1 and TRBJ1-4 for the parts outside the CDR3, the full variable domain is SAVISQKPSRDICQRGTSLTIQCQVDSQVTMMFWYRQQPGQSLTLIATANQGSEATYESGFVIDKFPISRPNLTFSTLTVSNMSPEDSSIYLCSVESSEGQGYEKLFFGSGTQLSVL.

CDR3 coding DNA: TGTGCCAGCAGCTTGGGACAGTACAATGAGCAGTTCTTC. Amino acid sequence: CASSLGQYNEQFF. V and J are TRBV5-6 and TRBJ2-1; weak D call: TRBD1 (5 bases). This CDR3 has 13 residues. The germline V gene has CDR1 SGHDT and CDR2 YYEEEE. Trimming left V 0 bases short and J 4 bases short, with 5 bases between.

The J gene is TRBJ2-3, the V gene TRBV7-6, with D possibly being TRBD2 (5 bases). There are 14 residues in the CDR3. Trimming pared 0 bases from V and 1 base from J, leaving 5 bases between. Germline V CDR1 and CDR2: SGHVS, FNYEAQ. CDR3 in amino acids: CASSLAGGTDTQYF. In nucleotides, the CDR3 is TGTGCCAGCAGCTTAGCGGGAGGCACAGATACGCAGTATTTT.

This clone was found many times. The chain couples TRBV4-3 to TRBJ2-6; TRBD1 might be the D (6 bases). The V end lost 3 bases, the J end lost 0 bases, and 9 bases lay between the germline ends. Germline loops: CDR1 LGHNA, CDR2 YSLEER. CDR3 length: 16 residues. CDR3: CASSQGAYSGANVLTF. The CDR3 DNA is TGCGCCAGCAGCCAGGGGGCCTACTCTGGGGCCAACGTCCTGACTTTC.

The CDR3 protein is CASSLDLGSSPLHF. The DNA for the CDR3 is TGCGCCAGCAGCTTGGATCTAGGGAGTTCACCCCTCCACTTT. The chain joins TRBV5-1 to TRBJ1-6; D is undetermined. Germline assignment: CDR1 SGHRS and CDR2 YFSETQ. The V end was cut by 0 bases, the J end by 9 bases, with 10 bases between. The CDR3 is 14 residues long.

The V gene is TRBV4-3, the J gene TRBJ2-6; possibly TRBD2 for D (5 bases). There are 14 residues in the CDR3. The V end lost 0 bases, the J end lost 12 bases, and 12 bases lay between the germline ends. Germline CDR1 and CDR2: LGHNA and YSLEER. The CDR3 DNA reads TGCGCCAGCAGCCAAGACGCGGGCAGTACCGTCCTGACTTTC. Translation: CASSQDAGSTVLTF.

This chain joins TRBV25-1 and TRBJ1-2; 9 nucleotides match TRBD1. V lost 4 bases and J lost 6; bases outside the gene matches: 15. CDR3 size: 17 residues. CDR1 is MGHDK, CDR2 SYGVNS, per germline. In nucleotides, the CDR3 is TGTGCCAGCAGTGGCTTCCGGGACAGGGTGGTTCGAGATGGCTACACCTTC. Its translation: CASSGFRDRVVRDGYTF.

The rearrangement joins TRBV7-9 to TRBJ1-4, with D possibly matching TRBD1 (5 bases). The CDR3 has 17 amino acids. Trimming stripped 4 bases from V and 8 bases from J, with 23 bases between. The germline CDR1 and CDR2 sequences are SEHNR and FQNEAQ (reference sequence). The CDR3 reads CASSSTVQDHYGEKLFF. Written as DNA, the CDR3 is TGTGCCAGCAGCTCGACAGTTCAAGATCACTACGGAGAAAAACTGTTTTTT. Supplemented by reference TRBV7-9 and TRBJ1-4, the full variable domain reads DTGVSQNPRHKITKRGQNVTFRCDPISEHNRLYWYRQTLGQGPEFLTYFQNEAQLEKSRLLSDRFSAERPKGSFSTLEIQRTEQGDSAMYLCASSSTVQDHYGEKLFFGSGTQLSVL.

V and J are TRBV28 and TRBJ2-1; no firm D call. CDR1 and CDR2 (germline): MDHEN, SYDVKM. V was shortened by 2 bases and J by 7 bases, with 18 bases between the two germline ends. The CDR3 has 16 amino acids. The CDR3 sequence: CASSLEGLASRNEQFF. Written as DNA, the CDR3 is TGTGCCAGCAGTTTAGAAGGTTTGGCCTCCAGGAATGAGCAGTTCTTC.

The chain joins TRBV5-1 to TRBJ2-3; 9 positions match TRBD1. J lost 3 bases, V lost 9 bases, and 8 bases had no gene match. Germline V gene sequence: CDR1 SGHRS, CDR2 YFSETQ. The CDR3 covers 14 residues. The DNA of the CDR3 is TGCGCCACCAACGACAGGGGGACTACAGATACGCAGTATTTT. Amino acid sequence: CATNDRGTTDTQYF.

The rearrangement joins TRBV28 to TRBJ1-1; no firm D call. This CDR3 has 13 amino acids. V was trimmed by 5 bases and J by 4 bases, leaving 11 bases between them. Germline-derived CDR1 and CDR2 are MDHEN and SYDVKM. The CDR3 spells CASSPSAATEAFF. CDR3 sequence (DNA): TGTGCCAGCAGTCCCTCCGCGGCCACTGAAGCTTTCTTT.